Listed below are T cell receptor beta chains from one sample, sequenced in a study of regulatory T cells in long-lasting Graves disease. In TCRdb, the multiplex PCR reads were re-called with MiXCR into one record per CDR3 protein. The sample comprises 400,000 to 500,000 distinct CDR3 sequences, roughly 21% of which are singletons, and around an eighth rests with the top ten. Sample: peripheral blood mononuclear cells (PBMCs), taken when the disease was refractory, from a patient treated with antithyroid drugs. All receptors derive from a female donor with Graves disease. The conserved cysteine and the conserved F or W are not part of the CDR3 here.

j_call v_call cdr3_aa
TRBJ1-1 TRBV20-1 SAPPPDRGSTEAF
TRBJ2-7 TRBV27 ASSSQGLQFNEQY
TRBJ1-1 TRBV2 ASSGIGQGAKDTEAF
TRBJ2-1 TRBV20-1 SARPLFRDYNEQF
TRBJ2-7 TRBV20-1 SAIRTSGTIEQY
TRBJ1-5 TRBV12-3/TRBV12-4 ASSLQGRVRQPQH
TRBJ1-1 TRBV6-2/TRBV6-3 ASSYSQGRAAEAF
TRBJ1-5 TRBV2 ASSRVDQPQH
TRBJ2-1 TRBV27 ASRGGGQRINSYNEQF
TRBJ1-5 TRBV29-1 SVGGPGTNQPQH
TRBJ1-4 TRBV6-1 ASSYAGQGNEKLF
TRBJ1-4 TRBV28 ASSFPGAGEKLF
TRBJ2-2 TRBV7-9 ASSPLAGELF
TRBJ2-5 TRBV9 ASSTRTSGTETQY
TRBJ1-1 TRBV7-3 ASSLDSFSTEAF
TRBJ2-7 TRBV6-1 ASKTGTTAYEQY
TRBJ2-7 TRBV2 ASSINSGSSSYEQY
TRBJ2-5 TRBV10-1 ASSEQREFPETQY
TRBJ2-7 TRBV28 ASSSRLAGVHEQY
TRBJ2-7 TRBV20-1 SADGTSGAPLYEQY
TRBJ2-3 TRBV28 ASSLSGAVSTDTQY
TRBJ1-5 TRBV20-1 SAPRPDTDQPQH
TRBJ1-5 TRBV19 ASSHSTGGDQPQH
TRBJ2-3 TRBV5-1 ASSSTEPTDTQY
TRBJ2-7 TRBV20-1 SARELDEQY
TRBJ1-2 TRBV28 ASSPTGAAYGYT
TRBJ2-5 TRBV4-1 ASSQGTGKETQY
TRBJ2-7 TRBV10-3 AISDPKGTGVYEQY
TRBJ2-1 TRBV20-1 SASGTRNEQF
TRBJ1-1 TRBV27 ASNPDRNYDGAEAF
TRBJ2-7 TRBV20-1 SARDYSGHDYEQY
TRBJ1-1 TRBV6-1 ASSEAGTGAAF
TRBJ2-7 TRBV28 ASSLISGIYSYEQY
TRBJ2-6 TRBV29-1 SVEEGQGESGANVLT
TRBJ1-3 TRBV3-1 ASSPGGLGAGNTIY
TRBJ2-5 TRBV28 ASIPSGRGETQY
TRBJ2-7 TRBV9 ASSAEDRTGSYEQY
TRBJ2-1 TRBV7-6 ASSSRLTEQF
TRBJ2-7 TRBV6-2/TRBV6-3 ASSYSIGQGNEQY
TRBJ2-5 TRBV6-1 ASSRGQTQETQY
TRBJ1-1 TRBV5-1 ASSLEASGTEAF
TRBJ2-7 TRBV6-4 ASSDAPKAQY